This T cell receptor beta chain emerged from a study of blood T cell repertoires in COVID-19. For the study at large: Acute and convalescent COVID-19 samples came from the United States, Italy and Spain. The cDNA or gDNA used as material had been derived from T cells, B-cell-depleted T cells, or PBMCs.

Using immunoSEQ multiplex PCR, the repertoire was profiled, and TCRdb retains in-frame clones only, with some absent. The repertoire holds about 180,000 clones, with under 90% as singletons. The germline gives CDR1 ENHRY, CDR2 SYGVKD. The CDR3 is 16 amino acids. Trimming removed 7 bases from V and 0 bases from J; junction bases left unmatched: 9. The specimen sequenced was peripheral blood. The chain links TRBV10-3 to TRBJ1-1; 9 bases fit TRBD1. The TCR comes from a human donor in a cohort sampled during active COVID-19. CDR3 region: CAITRDRVDMNTEAFF. Written as DNA, the CDR3 is TGTGCCATCACCCGGGACAGGGTCGATATGAACACTGAAGCTTTCTTT.